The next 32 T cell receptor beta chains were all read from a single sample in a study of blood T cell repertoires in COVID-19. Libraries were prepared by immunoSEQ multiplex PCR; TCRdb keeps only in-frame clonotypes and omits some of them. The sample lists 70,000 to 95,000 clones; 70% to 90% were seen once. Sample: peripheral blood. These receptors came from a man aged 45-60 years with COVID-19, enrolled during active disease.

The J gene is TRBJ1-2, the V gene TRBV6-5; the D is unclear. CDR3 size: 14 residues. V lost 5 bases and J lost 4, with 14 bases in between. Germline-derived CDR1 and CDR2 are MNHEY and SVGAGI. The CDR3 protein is CASSTAGRSYGYTF. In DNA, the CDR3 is TGTGCCAGCAGTACCGCCGGTAGGAGCTATGGCTACACCTTC.

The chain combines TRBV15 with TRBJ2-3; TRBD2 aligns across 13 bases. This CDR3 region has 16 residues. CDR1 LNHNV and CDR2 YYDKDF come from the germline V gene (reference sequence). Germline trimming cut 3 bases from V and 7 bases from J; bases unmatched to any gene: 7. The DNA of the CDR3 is TGTGCCACCAGCAGCGAACTGGGACTAGCGGGGAATACGCAGTATTTT. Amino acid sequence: CATSSELGLAGNTQYF. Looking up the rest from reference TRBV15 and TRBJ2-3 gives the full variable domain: DAMVIQNPRYQVTQFGKPVTLSCSQTLNHNVMYWYQQKSSQAPKLLFHYYDKDFNNEADTPDNFQSRRPNTSFCFLDIRSPGLGDTAMYLCATSSELGLAGNTQYFGPGTRLTVL.

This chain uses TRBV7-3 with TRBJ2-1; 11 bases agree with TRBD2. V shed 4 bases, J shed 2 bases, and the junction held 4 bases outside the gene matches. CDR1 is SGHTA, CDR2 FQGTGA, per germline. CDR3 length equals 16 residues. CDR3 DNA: TGTGCCAGCAGCTCCCTTAGCGGGGGGGCCTACAATGAGCAGTTCTTC. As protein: CASSSLSGGAYNEQFF.

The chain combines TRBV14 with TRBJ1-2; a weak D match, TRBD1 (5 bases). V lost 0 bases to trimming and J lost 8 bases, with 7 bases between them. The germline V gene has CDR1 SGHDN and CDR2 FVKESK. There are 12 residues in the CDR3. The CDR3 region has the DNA TGTGCCAGCAGCCAAGATAGGGGCGGCTACACCTTC. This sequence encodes CASSQDRGGYTF.

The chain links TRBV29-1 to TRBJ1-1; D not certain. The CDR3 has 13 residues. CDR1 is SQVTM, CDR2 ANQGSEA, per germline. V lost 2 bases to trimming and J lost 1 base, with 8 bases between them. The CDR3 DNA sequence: TGCAGCGTTGAAAGACTATCGAACACTGAAGCTTTCTTT. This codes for CSVERLSNTEAFF.

CDR3 amino acids: CASSMKRQAGGADTQYF. The CDR3 DNA reads TGTGCCAGCAGCATGAAAAGACAGGCCGGGGGGGCAGATACGCAGTATTTT. This chain links TRBV13 with TRBJ2-3; TRBD2 aligns across 8 bases. The germline gives CDR1 PRHDT, CDR2 FYEKMQ (reference sequence). V lost 5 bases and J lost 4; bases outside the gene matches: 14. The CDR3 runs 17 residues. The full variable domain, rest sourced from reference TRBV13 and TRBJ2-3, is AAGVIQSPRHLIKEKRETATLKCYPIPRHDTVYWYQQGPGQDPQFLISFYEKMQSDKGSIPDRFSAQQFSDYHSELNMSSLELGDSALYFCASSMKRQAGGADTQYFGPGTRLTVL.

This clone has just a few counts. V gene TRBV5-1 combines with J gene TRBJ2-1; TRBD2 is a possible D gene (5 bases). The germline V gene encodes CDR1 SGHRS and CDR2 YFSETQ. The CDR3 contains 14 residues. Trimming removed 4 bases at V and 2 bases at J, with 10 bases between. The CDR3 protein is CASSPGAAYNEQFF. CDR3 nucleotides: TGCGCCAGCAGCCCCGGAGCGGCCTACAATGAGCAGTTCTTC.

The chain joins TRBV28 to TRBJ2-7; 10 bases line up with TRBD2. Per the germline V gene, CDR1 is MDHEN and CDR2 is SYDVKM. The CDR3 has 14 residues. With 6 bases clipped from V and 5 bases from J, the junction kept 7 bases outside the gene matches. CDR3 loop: CASSVSGGADEQYF. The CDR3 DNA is TGTGCCAGCAGCGTGAGCGGGGGGGCCGACGAGCAGTACTTC.

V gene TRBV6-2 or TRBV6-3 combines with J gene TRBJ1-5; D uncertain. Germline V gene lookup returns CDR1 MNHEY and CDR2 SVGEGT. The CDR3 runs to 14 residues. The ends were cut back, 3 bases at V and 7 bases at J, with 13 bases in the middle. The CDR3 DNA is TGTGCCAGCAGTTATGTCAGGAAGGCACAGCCCCAGCATTTT. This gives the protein CASSYVRKAQPQHF.

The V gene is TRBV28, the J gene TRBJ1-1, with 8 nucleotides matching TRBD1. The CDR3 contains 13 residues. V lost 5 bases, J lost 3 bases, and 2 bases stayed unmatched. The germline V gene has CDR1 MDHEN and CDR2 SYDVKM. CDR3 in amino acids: CASSPTGDTEAFF. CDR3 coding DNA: TGTGCCAGCAGTCCGACAGGGGACACTGAAGCTTTCTTT.

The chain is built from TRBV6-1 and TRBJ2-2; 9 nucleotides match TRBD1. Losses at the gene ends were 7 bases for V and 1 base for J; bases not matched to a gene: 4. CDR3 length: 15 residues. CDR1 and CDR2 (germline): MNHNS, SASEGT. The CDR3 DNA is TGTGCCAGCACCAAGGGACAGGGGAACACCGGGGAGCTGTTTTTT. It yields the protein CASTKGQGNTGELFF.

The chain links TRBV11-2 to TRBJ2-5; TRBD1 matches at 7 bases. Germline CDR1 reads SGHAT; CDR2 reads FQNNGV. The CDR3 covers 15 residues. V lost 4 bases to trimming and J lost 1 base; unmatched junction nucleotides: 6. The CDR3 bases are TGTGCCAGCAGCTCATACCGGGACAGCCAAGAGACCCAGTACTTC. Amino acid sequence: CASSSYRDSQETQYF.

CDR3 DNA sequence: TGTGCCAGCAGCACCAACAGGGAAGGCTACACCTTC. Protein sequence: CASSTNREGYTF. This chain joins TRBV9 and TRBJ1-2; perhaps TRBD1 as D (6 bases). Trimming removed 4 bases at V and 8 bases at J, with 12 bases between. Germline CDR1 is SGDLS and CDR2 is YYNGEE. The length of the CDR3 is 12 residues.

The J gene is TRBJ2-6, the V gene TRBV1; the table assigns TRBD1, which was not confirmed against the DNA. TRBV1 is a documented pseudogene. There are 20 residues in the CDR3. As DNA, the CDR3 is TGCACCAGCAGCCAAGAAGTGCGGACAGGCGCCGGCTCTGGGGCCAACGTCCTGACTTTC. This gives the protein CTSSQEVRTGAGSGANVLTF.

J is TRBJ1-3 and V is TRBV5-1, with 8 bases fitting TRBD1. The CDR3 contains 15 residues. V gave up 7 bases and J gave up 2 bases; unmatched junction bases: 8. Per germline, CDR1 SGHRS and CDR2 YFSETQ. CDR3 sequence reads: CASRISGGTGNTIYF. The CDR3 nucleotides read TGCGCCAGCCGAATATCAGGGGGCACTGGAAACACCATATATTTT. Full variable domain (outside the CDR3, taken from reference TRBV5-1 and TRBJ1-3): KAGVTQTPRYLIKTRGQQVTLSCSPISGHRSVSWYQQTPGQGLQFLFEYFSETQRNKGNFPGRFSGRQFSNSRSEMNVSTLELGDSALYLCASRISGGTGNTIYFGEGSWLTVV.

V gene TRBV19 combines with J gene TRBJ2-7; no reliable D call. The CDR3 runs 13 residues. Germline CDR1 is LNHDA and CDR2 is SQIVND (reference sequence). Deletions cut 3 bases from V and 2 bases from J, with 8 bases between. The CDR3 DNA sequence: TGTGCCAGTAGTATTCAGGTAACCTACGAGCAGTACTTC. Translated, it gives CASSIQVTYEQYF.

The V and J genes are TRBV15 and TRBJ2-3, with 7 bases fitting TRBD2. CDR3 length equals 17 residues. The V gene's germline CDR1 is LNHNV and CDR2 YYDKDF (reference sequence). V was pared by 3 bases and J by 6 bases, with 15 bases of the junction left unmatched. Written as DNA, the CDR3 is TGTGCCACCAGCAGGGGGCCGCTAGCGGCGGGGGTCGATACGCAGTATTTT. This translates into CATSRGPLAAGVDTQYF.

CDR3 DNA: TGTGCCAGCTCACCCTCTGACAGTATTCAGCAGCCCCAGCATTTT. It is translated as CASSPSDSIQQPQHF. V and J are TRBV18 and TRBJ1-5; D is perhaps TRBD1 (5 bases). The CDR3 has 15 residues. Germline CDR1 KGHSH, CDR2 LQKENI. The germline V and J ends were trimmed by 3 bases and 7 bases, with 16 bases remaining between them.

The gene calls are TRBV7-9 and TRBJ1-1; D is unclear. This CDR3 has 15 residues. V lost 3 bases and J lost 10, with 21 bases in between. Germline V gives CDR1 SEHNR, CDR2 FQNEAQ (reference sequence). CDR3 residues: CASSFDPTRTLRAFF. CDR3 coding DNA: TGTGCCAGCAGCTTCGATCCGACAAGGACTCTTAGAGCTTTCTTT.

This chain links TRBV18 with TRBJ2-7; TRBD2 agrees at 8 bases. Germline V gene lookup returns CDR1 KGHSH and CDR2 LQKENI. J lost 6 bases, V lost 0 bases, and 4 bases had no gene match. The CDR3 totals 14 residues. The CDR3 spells CASSPPGLAFEQYF. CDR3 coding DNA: TGTGCCAGCTCACCACCCGGACTAGCTTTCGAGCAGTACTTC.

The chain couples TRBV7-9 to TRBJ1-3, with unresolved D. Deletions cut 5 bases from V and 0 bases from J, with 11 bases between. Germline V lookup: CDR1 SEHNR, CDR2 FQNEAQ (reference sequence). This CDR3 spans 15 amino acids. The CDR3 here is CASSAGEGSGNTIYF. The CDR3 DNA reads TGTGCCAGCAGCGCCGGGGAGGGCTCTGGAAACACCATATATTTT. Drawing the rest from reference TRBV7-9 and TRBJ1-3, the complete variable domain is DTGVSQNPRHKITKRGQNVTFRCDPISEHNRLYWYRQTLGQGPEFLTYFQNEAQLEKSRLLSDRFSAERPKGSFSTLEIQRTEQGDSAMYLCASSAGEGSGNTIYFGEGSWLTVV.

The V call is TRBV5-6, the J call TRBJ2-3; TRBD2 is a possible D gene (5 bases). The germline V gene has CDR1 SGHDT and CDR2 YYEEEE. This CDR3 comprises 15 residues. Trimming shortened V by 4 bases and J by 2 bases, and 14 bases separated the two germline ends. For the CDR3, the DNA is TGTGCCAGCAGCCCTGGGAGACTACCCACAGATACGCAGTATTTT. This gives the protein CASSPGRLPTDTQYF.

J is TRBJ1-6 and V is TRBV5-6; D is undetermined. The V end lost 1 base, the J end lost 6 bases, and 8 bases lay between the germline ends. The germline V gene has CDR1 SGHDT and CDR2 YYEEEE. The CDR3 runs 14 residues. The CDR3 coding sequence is TGTGCCAGCAGCTTGTCGGGAACTAATTCACCCCTCCACTTT. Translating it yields CASSLSGTNSPLHF.

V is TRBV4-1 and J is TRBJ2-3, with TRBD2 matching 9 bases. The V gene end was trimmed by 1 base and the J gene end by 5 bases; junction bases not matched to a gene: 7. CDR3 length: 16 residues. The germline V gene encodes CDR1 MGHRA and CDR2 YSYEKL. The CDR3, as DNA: TGCGCCAGCAGCCAAGGGGCTAGCGGGGTATTAGATACGCAGTATTTT. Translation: CASSQGASGVLDTQYF.

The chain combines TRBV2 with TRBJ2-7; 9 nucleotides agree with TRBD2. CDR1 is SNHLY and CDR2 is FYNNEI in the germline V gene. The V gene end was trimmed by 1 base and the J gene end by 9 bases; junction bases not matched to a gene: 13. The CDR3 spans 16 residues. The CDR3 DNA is TGTGCCAGCAGTGAAGTATGGCGGGGGGGCAATTTAGGGCAGTACTTC. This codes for CASSEVWRGGNLGQYF.

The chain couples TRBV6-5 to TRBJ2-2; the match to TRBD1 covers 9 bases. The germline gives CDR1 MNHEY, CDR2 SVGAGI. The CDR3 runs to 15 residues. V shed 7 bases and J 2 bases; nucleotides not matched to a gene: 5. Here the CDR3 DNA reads TGTGCCAGCATCACGACAGGGGGAAACACCGGGGAGCTGTTTTTT. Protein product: CASITTGGNTGELFF.

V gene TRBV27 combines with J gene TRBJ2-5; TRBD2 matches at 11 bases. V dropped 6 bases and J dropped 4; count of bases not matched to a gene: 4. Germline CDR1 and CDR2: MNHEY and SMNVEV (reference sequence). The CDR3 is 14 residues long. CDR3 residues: CASSLGTSGETQYF. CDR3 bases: TGTGCCAGCAGCCTAGGGACTAGCGGAGAGACCCAGTACTTC.

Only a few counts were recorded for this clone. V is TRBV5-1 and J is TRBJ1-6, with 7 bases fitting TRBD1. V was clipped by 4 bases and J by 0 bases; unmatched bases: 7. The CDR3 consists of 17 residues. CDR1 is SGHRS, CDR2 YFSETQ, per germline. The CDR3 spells CASSPMTGSSYNSPLHF. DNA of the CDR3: TGCGCCAGCAGCCCAATGACAGGGAGCTCCTATAATTCACCCCTCCACTTT.

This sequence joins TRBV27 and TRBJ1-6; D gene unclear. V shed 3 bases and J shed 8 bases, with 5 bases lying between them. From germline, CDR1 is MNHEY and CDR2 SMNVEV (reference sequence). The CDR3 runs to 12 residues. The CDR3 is CASSFPDSPLHF. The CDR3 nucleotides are TGTGCCAGCAGTTTCCCTGATTCACCCCTCCACTTT.

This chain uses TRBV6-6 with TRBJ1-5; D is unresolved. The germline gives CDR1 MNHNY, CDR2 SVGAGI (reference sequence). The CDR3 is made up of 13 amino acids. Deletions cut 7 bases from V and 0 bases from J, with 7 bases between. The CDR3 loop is CASIPYSNQPQHF. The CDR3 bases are TGTGCCAGCATCCCCTATAGCAATCAGCCCCAGCATTTT.

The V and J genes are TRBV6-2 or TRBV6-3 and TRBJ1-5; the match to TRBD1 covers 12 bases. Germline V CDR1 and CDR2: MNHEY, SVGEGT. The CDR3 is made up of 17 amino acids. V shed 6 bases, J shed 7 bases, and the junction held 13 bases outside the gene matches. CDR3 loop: CASRPRLGQGARQPQHF. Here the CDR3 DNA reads TGTGCCAGCAGACCTAGACTGGGACAGGGGGCGCGACAGCCCCAGCATTTT.

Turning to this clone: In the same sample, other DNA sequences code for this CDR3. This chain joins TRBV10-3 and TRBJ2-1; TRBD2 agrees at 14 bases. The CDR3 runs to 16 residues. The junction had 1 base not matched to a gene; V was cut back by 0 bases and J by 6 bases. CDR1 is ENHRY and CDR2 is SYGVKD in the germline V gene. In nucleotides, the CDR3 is TGTGCCATCAGTGAGTCAGGACTAGCGGGGGGCAATGAGCAGTTCTTC. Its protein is CAISESGLAGGNEQFF.